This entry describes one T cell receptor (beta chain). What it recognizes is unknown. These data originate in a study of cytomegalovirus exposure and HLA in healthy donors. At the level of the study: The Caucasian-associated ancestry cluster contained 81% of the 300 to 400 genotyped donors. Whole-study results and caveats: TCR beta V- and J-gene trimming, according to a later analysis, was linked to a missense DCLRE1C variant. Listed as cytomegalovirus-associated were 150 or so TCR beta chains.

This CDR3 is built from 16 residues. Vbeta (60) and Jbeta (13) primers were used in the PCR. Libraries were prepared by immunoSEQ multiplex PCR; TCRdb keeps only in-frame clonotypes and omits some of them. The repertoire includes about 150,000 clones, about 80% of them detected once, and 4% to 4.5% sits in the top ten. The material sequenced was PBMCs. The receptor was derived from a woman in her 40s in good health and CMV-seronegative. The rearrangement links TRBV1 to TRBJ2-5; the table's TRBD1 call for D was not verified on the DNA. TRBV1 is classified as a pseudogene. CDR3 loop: CTSSQEEGAPQETQYF. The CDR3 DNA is TGCACCAGCAGCCAAGAGGAAGGGGCCCCCCAAGAGACCCAGTACTTC.